The T cell receptor (beta chain) described here comes from a study of follicular helper T cells after annual influenza vaccination. Study-level points and caveats: Most later recoveries of Day 7 ICOS+CD38+ clones were ICOS-CD38- cTfh.

TCRdb keeps only in-frame clones here, not all; method: immunoSEQ multiplex PCR. Of around 360 clones detected, 81% appear once; the ten largest clones hold about 9.7%. Details on this clone: Its antigen is unknown.

The sample's time point: 2014-2015 season, 7 days after vaccination. Sorted cTfh were non-naive CD4+CXCR5+PD-1+, either ICOS+CD38+ or ICOS-CD38-. The CDR3 runs 13 residues. The germline V gene encodes CDR1 LGHNA and CDR2 YSLEER. Deletions cut 4 bases from V and 5 bases from J, with 11 bases between. This sequence was found in an adult who received the influenza vaccine. The chain uses TRBV4-3 and TRBJ1-2; D gene ambiguous. This sample comprised CXCR5+ CD38+ circulating T follicular helper cells from blood, obtained 7 days after influenza vaccination. The subset is: circulating Tfh, non-naive CD4+CXCR5+PD-1+ (ICOS+CD38+ or ICOS-CD38-). CDR3 loop: CASSPDGGYGYTF. CDR3 bases: TGCGCCAGCAGCCCCGACGGAGGTTATGGCTACACCTTC.